This T cell receptor (beta chain) was documented in a study of memory CD4+ T cells and cytomegalovirus serostatus. Whole-study results and caveats: Repertoires predicted CMV serostatus with median bootstrapped AUC of roughly 0.96.

The protocol was immunoSEQ multiplex PCR, while the TCRdb copy is restricted to in-frame clones and leaves out a portion. The profile shows tens of thousands of clones, 60% to 85% of them singletons. Per the germline V gene, CDR1 is LGHNA and CDR2 is YNFKEQ. CDR3 size: 15 residues. With V trimmed by 2 bases and J by 3 bases, 5 bases remained unmatched. The sort gate was single viable CD3+CD4+CD8-CD45RO+ cells for memory CD4+ T cells. Points on this clone: Its antigen is unidentified.

Sequencing used memory CD4+ T cells from blood. This clonotype was obtained from an adult in good health and CMV-seropositive. The chain links TRBV4-2 to TRBJ2-5; 8 bases are a match to TRBD2. The CDR3 loop is CASSQPGLGEETQYF. For the CDR3, the DNA is TGTGCCAGCAGCCAACCGGGACTAGGGGAAGAGACCCAGTACTTC.